The entry below gives a single T cell receptor beta chain sequence along with its context. There are 17 residues in the CDR3. V lost 5 bases and J lost 2, with 16 bases in between. Germline V gives CDR1 MDHEN, CDR2 SYDVKM. Authors' analysis steps: Amplifying reference gene primers gave estimates of nucleated cell counts. Assay: immunoSEQ multiplex PCR; the TCRdb copy retains only in-frame clones and omits some. V, J and clone size reflect that table, while D and trimming were determined from the DNA. Of 150,000 or so clones listed, 82% were seen once; the top ten hold approximately 9.1%. The sample belongs to a study of blood T cell repertoires in COVID-19.

The sample comprised peripheral blood. The chain joins TRBV28 to TRBJ2-6, with a weak D call TRBD1 (6 bases). The sequence was collected from a woman aged 65 to 85 with acute or convalescent COVID-19. CDR3 region: CASSDLLGGTGANVLTF. In nucleotides, the CDR3 is TGTGCCAGCAGTGATTTACTAGGGGGAACTGGGGCCAACGTCCTGACTTTC.